The 21 T cell receptor beta chains given below trace back to one sample, sequenced in a study of T cell responses to AZD1222 COVID-19 vaccine. Repertoires were generated with immunoSEQ multiplex PCR, while TCRdb's copy carries only in-frame clones and drops some. The sample consists of around 180,000 clones, roughly 94% of them appearing once. This specimen consisted of peripheral blood, obtained 28 days after the second AZD1222 dose. The receptors were sampled from an adult who received the AZD1222 COVID-19 vaccine.

This clone was seen once. This chain connects TRBV5-4 to TRBJ2-5; 7 bases map to TRBD2. V lost 1 base and J lost 5; bases outside the gene matches: 11. The CDR3 has 16 residues. The germline V gene has CDR1 SGHNT and CDR2 YYREEE (reference sequence). Written as DNA, the CDR3 is TGTGCCAGCAGCTTGCGAGGGCTAGCGGTTGTGGAGACCCAGTACTTC. Residues: CASSLRGLAVVETQYF.

The table lists this clone with a count of one. V is TRBV19 and J is TRBJ2-7; the D gene could be TRBD1 or TRBD2 (5 bases each). This CDR3 comprises 14 residues. The V end lost 2 bases, the J end lost 5 bases, and 13 bases lay between the germline ends. Germline CDR1 reads LNHDA; CDR2 reads SQIVND (reference sequence). CDR3 amino acids: CASSISGPWDEQYF. Written as DNA, the CDR3 is TGTGCCAGTAGTATATCGGGGCCTTGGGACGAGCAGTACTTC.

V usage is TRBV5-8 and J usage is TRBJ2-1; TRBD1 matches at 11 bases. Trimming took 0 bases from V and 14 from J; bases not matched to a gene: 4. The CDR3 is made up of 13 amino acids. Germline-derived CDR1 and CDR2 are SGHTS and YDEGEE. Here the CDR3 reads CASSLGTGGAEFF. The CDR3 DNA is TGTGCCAGCAGCTTGGGGACAGGGGGCGCAGAGTTCTTC. Drawing the rest from reference TRBV5-8 and TRBJ2-1, the complete variable domain is EAGVTQSPTHLIKTRGQQATLRCSPISGHTSVYWYQQALGLGLQFLLWYDEGEERNRGNFPPRFSGRQFPNYSSELNVNALELEDSALYLCASSLGTGGAEFFGPGTRLTVL.

This CDR3 reads CASSPSSGGTQYF. CDR3 in DNA: TGTGCCAGCAGTCCCTCGTCAGGGGGTACGCAGTATTTT. This sequence joins TRBV7-3 and TRBJ2-3, with 7 bases aligning to TRBD1. Trimming took 6 bases from V and 8 from J; bases not matched to a gene: 8. Germline CDR1 and CDR2: SGHTA and FQGTGA. The CDR3 runs to 13 residues.

The J gene is TRBJ2-1, the V gene TRBV2; 8 bases are a match to TRBD2. Trimming removed 2 bases from V and 8 bases from J; junction bases left unmatched: 8. CDR1 is SNHLY, CDR2 FYNNEI, per germline. This CDR3 contains 15 residues. The CDR3 coding sequence is TGTGCCAGCAGTGAATTAGGGACTAGATCGGATGAGCAGTTCTTC. Translation: CASSELGTRSDEQFF. Based on the CDR3 plus reference TRBV2 and TRBJ2-1, the full variable domain is EPEVTQTPSHQVTQMGQEVILRCVPISNHLYFYWYRQILGQKVEFLVSFYNNEISEKSEIFDDQFSVERPDGSNFTLKIRSTKLEDSAMYFCASSELGTRSDEQFFGPGTRLTVL.

V gene TRBV10-2 combines with J gene TRBJ1-4; D might be TRBD1 (5 bases). V dropped 0 bases and J dropped 3 bases, with 8 bases sitting between them. CDR3 size: 15 residues. Germline V CDR1 and CDR2: WSHSY, SAAADI. CDR3 loop: CASSESGGANEKLFF. DNA of the CDR3: TGCGCCAGCAGTGAGTCGGGGGGGGCTAATGAAAAACTGTTTTTT.

This rearrangement joins TRBV15 to TRBJ2-1; maybe TRBD2 (7 bases). V lost 1 base and J lost 8, with 15 bases in between. This CDR3 contains 15 residues. The germline V gene has CDR1 LNHNV and CDR2 YYDKDF (reference sequence). The CDR3 sequence: CATSRVGQGRDEQFF. The CDR3 DNA reads TGTGCCACCAGCAGAGTAGGTCAGGGGAGGGATGAGCAGTTCTTC.

J is TRBJ2-5 and V is TRBV11-2, with 8 positions matching TRBD2. The CDR3 is made up of 15 amino acids. Trimming removed 5 bases from V and 5 bases from J; junction bases left unmatched: 10. Germline values: CDR1 SGHAT, CDR2 FQNNGV. The CDR3 DNA reads TGTGCCAGCAGCCCCCAAGCGGGAGCTACGGAGACCCAGTACTTC. Protein: CASSPQAGATETQYF.

The rearrangement joins TRBV29-1 to TRBJ1-3, with D possibly being TRBD1 (5 bases). The CDR3 sequence is 14 residues long. Germline V CDR1 and CDR2: SQVTM, ANQGSEA. Trimming left V 5 bases short and J 8 bases short, with 19 bases between. The chain's CDR3 is CSVWVPGRIDTIYF. DNA for the CDR3: TGCAGCGTTTGGGTACCGGGGCGAATAGACACCATATATTTT.

The chain has TRBV5-1 and TRBJ1-2; D is uncertain. V shed 3 bases and J shed 3 bases, with 12 bases lying between them. The CDR3 runs to 14 residues. Germline-derived CDR1 and CDR2 are SGHRS and YFSETQ. The CDR3 spells CASSSNRNYYGYTF. The CDR3 DNA follows: TGCGCCAGCAGCTCAAACCGGAATTACTATGGCTACACCTTC.

The chain carries TRBV10-3 and TRBJ2-7, with a weak D call TRBD2 (6 bases). The germline V gene has CDR1 ENHRY and CDR2 SYGVKD. V was cut by 4 bases and J by 0 bases, with 13 bases left in between. The length of the CDR3 is 15 residues. CDR3 sequence (DNA): TGTGCCATCAGTGCCCTCGCCGGGAGCTCCTACGAGCAGTACTTC. Amino acid sequence: CAISALAGSSYEQYF.

This chain uses TRBV7-8 with TRBJ2-5, with D perhaps TRBD2 (6 bases). The germline V gene encodes CDR1 SGHVS and CDR2 FQNEAQ. The CDR3 length is 15 residues. The V gene lost 1 base and the J gene lost 1 base, with 10 bases spanning the gap. In DNA form, the CDR3 reads TGTGCCAGCAGCTTAGGGGCTAGCGCCCAAGAGACCCAGTACTTC. Its translation: CASSLGASAQETQYF.

The gene calls are TRBV24-1 and TRBJ2-1; TRBD2 aligns across 9 bases. V lost 4 bases to trimming and J lost 1 base; unmatched junction nucleotides: 4. The V gene's germline CDR1 is KGHDR and CDR2 SFDVKD. This CDR3 region has 16 residues. CDR3 nucleotides: TGTGCCACCAGTGACCTGACTAGCGGTTCCTACAATGAGCAGTTCTTC. The encoded protein is CATSDLTSGSYNEQFF.

This clone appeared a single time. The rearrangement uses TRBV9 and TRBJ2-1; 10 nucleotides line up with TRBD2. This CDR3 is 16 amino acids long. Germline V gene sequence: CDR1 SGDLS, CDR2 YYNGEE. The V and J ends lost 0 bases and 4 bases, in that order; junction bases with no gene match: 4. This CDR3 reads CASSVGRLAGYNEQFF. The CDR3 DNA reads TGTGCCAGCAGCGTAGGTAGACTAGCGGGTTACAATGAGCAGTTCTTC.

The chain joins TRBV13 to TRBJ2-5, with D possibly being TRBD1 or TRBD2 (5 bases each). Deletions cut 3 bases from V and 5 bases from J, with 10 bases between. Germline CDR1 reads PRHDT; CDR2 reads FYEKMQ (reference sequence). This CDR3 is 13 amino acids long. CDR3 region: CASSFGGRETQYF. CDR3 nucleotides: TGTGCCAGCAGCTTTGGGGGTAGGGAGACCCAGTACTTC.

This chain joins TRBV10-3 and TRBJ1-2; possibly TRBD1 for D (6 bases). In germline, CDR1 is ENHRY, CDR2 SYGVKD. The CDR3 has 14 amino acids. With 4 bases removed from V and 3 bases from J, the gap between germline ends came to 12 bases. The CDR3 loop is CAISATGQHYGYTF. The CDR3 coding sequence is TGTGCCATCAGTGCAACCGGACAGCACTATGGCTACACCTTC.

The rearrangement uses TRBV6-6 and TRBJ1-1; 8 bases align to TRBD1. The length of the CDR3 is 15 residues. With 4 bases clipped from V and 1 base from J, the junction kept 5 bases outside the gene matches. CDR1 and CDR2 from the germline V gene are MNHNY and SVGAGI (reference sequence). CDR3: CASSLTGASNTEAFF. CDR3 nucleotide sequence: TGTGCCAGCAGTTTGACAGGGGCATCGAACACTGAAGCTTTCTTT.

The CDR3 DNA is TGTGCCAGCAGCGCGGGGCGCCGGATTTCACCCCTCCACTTT. Its translation: CASSAGRRISPLHF. The genes are TRBV13 and TRBJ1-6, with D maybe TRBD1 (5 bases). This CDR3 is built from 14 residues. From germline, CDR1 is PRHDT and CDR2 FYEKMQ (reference sequence). V gave up 5 bases and J gave up 9 bases, with 14 bases separating them.

This sequence joins TRBV27 and TRBJ2-1; D might be TRBD2 (5 bases). The CDR3 sequence is 15 residues long. V lost 5 bases and J lost 2, with 13 bases in between. Per the germline V gene, CDR1 is MNHEY and CDR2 is SMNVEV (reference sequence). In nucleotides, the CDR3 is TGTGCCAGCAGTCCCCGGGATCTGGCCTACAATGAGCAGTTCTTC. Translation: CASSPRDLAYNEQFF.

The chain links TRBV7-8 to TRBJ1-5; no reliable D call. This CDR3 is 14 amino acids long. Germline assignment: CDR1 SGHVS and CDR2 FQNEAQ. V was pared by 5 bases and J by 4 bases, with 12 bases between. CDR3 protein: CASSLGEGNQPQHF. The CDR3 coding sequence is TGTGCCAGCAGCCTCGGGGAGGGTAATCAGCCCCAGCATTTT. Using reference TRBV7-8 and TRBJ1-5 for the parts outside the CDR3, the full variable domain is GAGVSQSPRYKVAKRGQDVALRCDPISGHVSLFWYQQALGQGPEFLTYFQNEAQLDKSGLPSDRFFAERPEGSVSTLKIQRTQQEDSAVYLCASSLGEGNQPQHFGDGTRLSIL.

The chain employs TRBV5-1 and TRBJ2-5, with a weak D call TRBD2 (6 bases). The CDR3 totals 14 residues. Germline-derived CDR1 and CDR2 are SGHRS and YFSETQ. Trimming removed 0 bases from V and 3 bases from J, with 9 bases in between. The CDR3 region is CASSLELAEETQYF. DNA of the CDR3: TGCGCCAGCAGCTTGGAATTAGCGGAAGAGACCCAGTACTTC.